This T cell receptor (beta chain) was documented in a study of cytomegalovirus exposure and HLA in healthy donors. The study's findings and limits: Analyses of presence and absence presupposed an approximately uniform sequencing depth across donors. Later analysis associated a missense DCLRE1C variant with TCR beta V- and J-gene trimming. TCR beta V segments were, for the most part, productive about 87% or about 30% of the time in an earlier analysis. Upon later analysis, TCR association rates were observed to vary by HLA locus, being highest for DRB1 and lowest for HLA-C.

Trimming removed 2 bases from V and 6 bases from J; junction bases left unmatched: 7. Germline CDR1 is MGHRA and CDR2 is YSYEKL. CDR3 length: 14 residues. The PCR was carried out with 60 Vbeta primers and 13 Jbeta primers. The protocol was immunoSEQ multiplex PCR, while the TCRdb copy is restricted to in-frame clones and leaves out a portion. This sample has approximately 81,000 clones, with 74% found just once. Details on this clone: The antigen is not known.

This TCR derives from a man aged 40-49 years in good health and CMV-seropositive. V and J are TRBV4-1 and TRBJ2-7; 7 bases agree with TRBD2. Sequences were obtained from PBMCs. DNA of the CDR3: TGCGCCAGCAGCCAAATTAAGGCTAGCGGCGAGCAGTACTTC. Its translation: CASSQIKASGEQYF.